Presented here are 28 T cell receptor beta chains from one specimen sequenced in a study of T-cell reconstitution after alpha-beta-depleted transplantation in children. Researchers prepared the TCRbeta library using unique molecular identifiers, the study reports. Via MiXCR, TCRdb re-called the PCR reads, giving one row per CDR3 protein. The sample holds 500,000 to 600,000 distinct CDR3 sequences, approximately 32% seen once. Here the sequenced sample was PBMCs from the stem cell graft donor, taken from the stem cell graft. The receptors stem from a human donor who donated a stem cell graft to a child with aplastic anemia.

This sequence joins TRBV30 and TRBJ2-2; 8 nucleotides match TRBD1. CDR1 and CDR2 (germline): GTSNPN, SVGIG (reference sequence). V lost 2 bases to trimming and J lost 2 bases; unmatched junction nucleotides: 10. The CDR3 contains 17 residues. CDR3 in DNA: TGTGCCTGGAGTCCTCAGATTGACAGGGGAAACACCGGGGAGCTGTTTTTT. This translates into CAWSPQIDRGNTGELFF.

There are a few counts of this clonotype. V usage is TRBV27 and J usage is TRBJ1-2; a weak D match, TRBD1 (5 bases). Germline V gene lookup returns CDR1 MNHEY and CDR2 SMNVEV (reference sequence). CDR3 size: 13 residues. Trimming pared 3 bases from V and 6 bases from J, leaving 11 bases between. CDR3 protein: CASSFGAAHGYTF. The DNA for the CDR3 is TGTGCCAGCAGTTTTGGGGCAGCTCATGGCTACACCTTC.

V and J are TRBV4-2 and TRBJ2-1; D is possibly TRBD1 (6 bases). This CDR3 has 16 amino acids. Deletions cut 1 base from V and 9 bases from J, with 19 bases between. Germline CDR1 is LGHNA and CDR2 is YNFKEQ. The CDR3 is CASSQGGQGKYREQFF. CDR3 coding DNA: TGTGCCAGCAGCCAAGGTGGGCAGGGGAAGTATCGTGAGCAGTTCTTC.

V is TRBV6-1 and J is TRBJ2-6; tentative D call: TRBD2 (5 bases). Germline assignment: CDR1 MNHNS and CDR2 SASEGT. The V gene lost 6 bases and the J gene lost 4 bases, with 13 bases spanning the gap. This CDR3 has 15 amino acids. The CDR3 loop reads CASSDNSGGANVLTF. The CDR3 coding sequence is TGTGCCAGCAGCGACAACTCGGGAGGGGCCAACGTCCTGACTTTC.

The chain links TRBV19 to TRBJ2-1, with 16 bases identical to TRBD2. Trimming removed 3 bases from V and 7 bases from J; junction bases left unmatched: 6. The CDR3 totals 17 residues. From germline, CDR1 is LNHDA and CDR2 SQIVND (reference sequence). The CDR3 loop reads CASSMLGLAGGPNEQFF. The CDR3 DNA is TGTGCCAGTAGTATGCTGGGACTAGCGGGAGGGCCTAATGAGCAGTTCTTC.

This chain joins TRBV5-1 and TRBJ2-2; TRBD1 aligns across 8 bases. Germline CDR1 is SGHRS and CDR2 is YFSETQ. This CDR3 contains 15 residues. The trim removed 0 bases at V and 7 bases at J, leaving 5 bases unmatched. CDR3 protein: CASSLGSGGSGELFF. CDR3 DNA sequence: TGCGCCAGCAGCTTGGGGTCAGGGGGCAGCGGGGAGCTGTTTTTT.

The chain joins TRBV29-1 to TRBJ2-2, with TRBD2 as a possible D gene (5 bases). The CDR3 has 14 residues. Per the germline V gene, CDR1 is SQVTM and CDR2 is ANQGSEA. V lost 4 bases, J lost 7 bases, and 16 bases lay in between. The CDR3 protein is CSVGVSGSGGELFF. The CDR3 bases are TGCAGCGTTGGGGTTTCGGGGTCGGGCGGGGAGCTGTTTTTT.

There are a few counts of this clonotype. V and J are TRBV20-1 and TRBJ1-2; D possibly corresponds to TRBD1 (5 bases). V lost 2 bases to trimming and J lost 5 bases, with 18 bases between them. This CDR3 spans 15 amino acids. CDR1 DFQATT and CDR2 SNEGSKA come from the germline V gene (reference sequence). CDR3 DNA: TGCAGTGCTAGACAGGGCCCCTCTCGGGGGTATGGCTACACCTTC. It translates to CSARQGPSRGYGYTF.

This clonotype was observed a handful of times. This chain connects TRBV12-3 or TRBV12-4 to TRBJ1-1; D unresolved. The CDR3 is made up of 15 amino acids. Trimming removed 6 bases at V and 3 bases at J, with 17 bases between. This CDR3 is CASRPTGSVDTEAFF. CDR3 nucleotide sequence: TGTGCCAGCAGACCGACCGGGTCGGTTGACACTGAAGCTTTCTTT.

The V call is TRBV3-1, the J call TRBJ2-1; 11 positions agree with TRBD2. Unmatched junction bases numbered 1, after V lost 0 bases and J lost 9 bases. The CDR3 length is 14 residues. CDR1 and CDR2 (germline): LGHDT, YNNKEL (reference sequence). The CDR3 protein is CASSQDTSGGEQFF. CDR3 nucleotides: TGTGCCAGCAGCCAAGATACTAGCGGGGGTGAGCAGTTCTTC.

The chain uses TRBV29-1 and TRBJ1-2; 7 bases map to TRBD1. The CDR3 is 13 amino acids. The V and J ends lost 6 bases and 8 bases, in that order; junction bases with no gene match: 12. CDR1 is SQVTM, CDR2 ANQGSEA, per germline. The CDR3 reads CSVEPTGQRGYTF. The CDR3 coding sequence is TGCAGCGTAGAGCCAACGGGACAGCGGGGCTACACCTTC.

The CDR3 region is CASSSGQFYGYTF. The CDR3 DNA sequence: TGTGCCAGCAGTTCGGGACAGTTCTATGGCTACACCTTC. The chain joins TRBV6-2 or TRBV6-3 to TRBJ1-2; TRBD1 agrees at 7 bases. The germline V gene has CDR1 MNHEY and CDR2 SVGEGT. V dropped 4 bases and J dropped 4; count of bases not matched to a gene: 3. The CDR3 covers 13 residues.

V usage is TRBV4-3 and J usage is TRBJ2-3; 8 positions agree with TRBD2. Looked up from germline, CDR1 is LGHNA and CDR2 is YSLEER. CDR3 length equals 17 residues. The trim removed 0 bases at V and 4 bases at J, leaving 9 bases unmatched. CDR3 loop: CASSQEALREVPDTQYF. In DNA form, the CDR3 reads TGCGCCAGCAGCCAAGAAGCCTTGCGGGAGGTGCCAGATACGCAGTATTTT.

This CDR3 is CASSLETGRGEQYF. The CDR3 DNA is TGTGCCAGCAGCTTAGAGACAGGGAGGGGCGAGCAGTACTTC. The chain uses TRBV7-2 and TRBJ2-7; D tentatively reads TRBD1 or TRBD2 (7 bases each). Trimming pared 1 base from V and 6 bases from J, leaving 13 bases between. The germline gives CDR1 SGHTA, CDR2 FQGNSA. The CDR3 length is 14 residues.

The chain employs TRBV28 and TRBJ2-1; the match to TRBD2 covers 10 bases. The CDR3 sequence is 15 residues long. The V and J ends lost 8 bases and 0 bases, in that order; junction bases with no gene match: 4. Germline-derived CDR1 and CDR2 are MDHEN and SYDVKM. CDR3 nucleotide sequence: TGTGCCAGCGCAGCGGGAGGGAGCTCCTACAATGAGCAGTTCTTC. It is translated as CASAAGGSSYNEQFF.

This clonotype occurred a few times. V gene TRBV7-2 combines with J gene TRBJ2-1; D may correspond to TRBD1 or TRBD2 (5 bases each). Germline V gene data show CDR1 as SGHTA and CDR2 as FQGNSA. V dropped 5 bases and J dropped 8 bases, with 16 bases sitting between them. CDR3 size: 14 residues. In DNA form, the CDR3 reads TGTGCCAGCAGCCTCCTCATAGGGACCGATGAGCAGTTCTTC. Translation gives CASSLLIGTDEQFF.

This clonotype was seen more than once but under ten times. CDR3 loop: CASSLQLTGGSPADTQYF. The CDR3 DNA reads as TGTGCCAGCAGCCTCCAGCTTACAGGGGGATCCCCGGCAGATACGCAGTATTTT. The V gene is TRBV11-1, the J gene TRBJ2-3, with 8 bases that match TRBD1. Germline lookup yields CDR1 SGHAT and CDR2 FQDESV (reference sequence). The CDR3 loop spans 18 amino acids. V lost 5 bases to trimming and J lost 4 bases; unmatched junction nucleotides: 17. Full variable domain (remainder filled in from reference TRBV11-1 and TRBJ2-3): EAEVAQSPRYKITEKSQAVAFWCDPISGHATLYWYRQILGQGPELLVQFQDESVVDDSQLPKDRFSAERLKGVDSTLKIQPAELGDSAMYLCASSLQLTGGSPADTQYFGPGTRLTVL.

The chain uses TRBV20-1 and TRBJ2-3; 9 bases line up with TRBD1. The CDR3 spans 15 residues. Germline CDR1 reads DFQATT; CDR2 reads SNEGSKA (reference sequence). J lost 2 bases, V lost 6 bases, and 9 bases had no gene match. The CDR3 here is CSANSGTGTTDTQYF. For the CDR3, the DNA is TGCAGTGCGAATTCCGGGACAGGGACCACAGATACGCAGTATTTT.

This chain joins TRBV7-2 and TRBJ2-7, with D unclear. V lost 0 bases to trimming and J lost 3 bases, with 9 bases between them. Germline CDR1 reads SGHTA; CDR2 reads FQGNSA. This CDR3 is built from 14 residues. CDR3 DNA sequence: TGTGCCAGCAGCTTAGCTTGGCGCCACTACGAGCAGTACGTC. Its protein is CASSLAWRHYEQYV.

The V and J genes are TRBV18 and TRBJ1-1; possible D gene TRBD1, 5 bases. CDR1 and CDR2 (germline): KGHSH, LQKENI. V lost 2 bases to trimming and J lost 14 bases, with 12 bases between them. The CDR3 consists of 11 residues. The CDR3 loop reads CASSPSGLVFF. For the CDR3, the DNA is TGTGCCAGCTCACCATCGGGACTGGTCTTCTTT.

The chain links TRBV27 to TRBJ2-3; 9 nucleotides match TRBD2. CDR3 size: 15 residues. The ends lost 4 bases at V and 6 bases at J; junction bases unmatched: 8. Germline V gene lookup returns CDR1 MNHEY and CDR2 SMNVEV (reference sequence). The CDR3 sequence: CASSYSGSPGDTQYF. The DNA of the CDR3 is TGTGCCAGCAGTTATAGCGGGAGCCCAGGGGATACGCAGTATTTT.

This clonotype was recorded a few times. The rearrangement uses TRBV12-3 or TRBV12-4 and TRBJ1-2, with D possibly TRBD1 on 6 matching bases. This CDR3 is built from 15 residues. V was trimmed by 5 bases and J by 9 bases, leaving 22 bases between them. CDR3 DNA sequence: TGTGCCAGCAGTCCAGGTGGGGGGCGCGGTAGCCGCTACACCTTC. It specifies CASSPGGGRGSRYTF.

This clonotype has a handful of counts. The chain links TRBV29-1 to TRBJ1-1, with TRBD1 matching 8 bases. The CDR3 spans 11 residues. In germline, CDR1 is SQVTM, CDR2 ANQGSEA. V trimming: 7 bases; J trimming: 11 bases; junction bases outside the gene matches: 9. DNA of the CDR3: TGCAGCGGGACAGGGTTTCTGTCGGCTTTCTTT. Its protein is CSGTGFLSAFF.

The chain carries TRBV5-1 and TRBJ2-3, with D tentatively TRBD2 (5 bases). CDR3 length equals 13 residues. Trimming shortened V by 8 bases and J by 0 bases, and 10 bases separated the two germline ends. CDR1 and CDR2 (germline): SGHRS, YFSETQ. The CDR3 DNA sequence: TGCGCCAGTTTCCGCGGGAGCACAGATACGCAGTATTTT. This encodes CASFRGSTDTQYF.

This clonotype was seen a handful of times. DNA of the CDR3: TGCAGCGTTGTGTTGTCTACTGATCGCAATCAGCCCCAGCATTTT. Translating gives CSVVLSTDRNQPQHF. The chain recombines TRBV29-1 with TRBJ1-5; D call uncertain. Trimming stripped 4 bases from V and 2 bases from J, with 15 bases between. The CDR3 consists of 15 residues. The germline V gene has CDR1 SQVTM and CDR2 ANQGSEA.

This rearrangement joins TRBV7-2 to TRBJ1-1; D is perhaps TRBD1 (6 bases). Trimming shortened V by 5 bases and J by 0 bases, and 16 bases separated the two germline ends. There are 16 residues in the CDR3. Germline V CDR1 and CDR2: SGHTA, FQGNSA. The CDR3: CASSPRGGGLNTEAFF. The CDR3, as DNA: TGTGCCAGCAGCCCTAGGGGGGGCGGGTTGAACACTGAAGCTTTCTTT. Together with reference TRBV7-2 and TRBJ1-1, the CDR3 gives the full variable domain: GAGVSQSPSNKVTEKGKDVELRCDPISGHTALYWYRQSLGQGLEFLIYFQGNSAPDKSGLPSDRFSAERTGGSVSTLTIQRTQQEDSAVYLCASSPRGGGLNTEAFFGQGTRLTVV.

This chain links TRBV5-1 with TRBJ1-4; 7 bases map to TRBD1. Germline V gene lookup returns CDR1 SGHRS and CDR2 YFSETQ. Trimming took 1 base from V and 3 from J; bases not matched to a gene: 6. The CDR3 contains 16 residues. The DNA of the CDR3 is TGCGCCAGCAGCTTGACAGGGGCCGCTCCTAATGAAAAACTGTTTTTT. This codes for CASSLTGAAPNEKLFF.

This clonotype was detected a few times. The genes are TRBV20-1 and TRBJ2-1, with TRBD2 identical over 14 bases. The germline CDR1 and CDR2 sequences are DFQATT and SNEGSKA (reference sequence). The CDR3 runs 17 residues. V lost 6 bases and J lost 7; bases outside the gene matches: 14. The CDR3 DNA follows: TGCAGTGCGCCCTCCGGGACTAGCGGGAGACCAGGGAATGAGCAGTTCTTC. This sequence encodes CSAPSGTSGRPGNEQFF.